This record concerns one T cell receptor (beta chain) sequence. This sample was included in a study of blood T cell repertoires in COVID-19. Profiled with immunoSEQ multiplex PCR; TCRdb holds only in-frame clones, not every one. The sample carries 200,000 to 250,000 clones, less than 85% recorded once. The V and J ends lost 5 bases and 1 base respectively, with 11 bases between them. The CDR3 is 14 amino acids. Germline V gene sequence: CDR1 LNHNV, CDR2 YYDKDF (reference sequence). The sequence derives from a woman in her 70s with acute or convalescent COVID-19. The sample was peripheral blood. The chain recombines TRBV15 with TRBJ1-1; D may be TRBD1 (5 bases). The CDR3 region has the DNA TGTGCCACCAGCGCTCAGGGTGGGAACACTGAAGCTTTCTTT. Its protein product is CATSAQGGNTEAFF.